The T cell receptor beta chain under discussion was sequenced for a study of CD8+ T cells in alopecia areata. This clone was counted a few times. The CDR3 totals 16 residues. Trimming at V came to 4 bases and at J to 0 bases, leaving 8 bases not matched to a gene. Germline V gene lookup returns CDR1 SEHNR and CDR2 FQNEAQ (reference sequence). Sequencing relied on a cDNA template that was reverse transcribed from extracted RNA. Libraries were prepared by immunoSEQ multiplex PCR; TCRdb keeps only in-frame clonotypes and omits some of them. The table records roughly 64,000 clones, roughly 46% of them present only once. Treatment meaning: oral pan-JAK inhibitor, 5-10 mg twice daily.

This sample comprised CD8+ T cells sorted from blood, obtained around week 37, from a patient treated with tofacitinib. The sequence came from a human donor with alopecia areata. The rearrangement links TRBV7-9 to TRBJ2-7; TRBD2 aligns across 8 bases. CDR3 coding DNA: TGTGCCAGCAGCTCACACCGGGGACTAGACTCCTACGAGCAGTACTTC. Its protein is CASSSHRGLDSYEQYF.